Sequencing of this T cell receptor beta chain was carried out in a study of breast tumors, draining lymph nodes, adjacent tissues. Overall study findings and caveats: Tumors had less TCR diversity than lymph nodes, more than nontumor tissue.

With regard to this clonotype: The antigen remains undetermined. A read error is possible here, since a much larger clone lies one base away.

Breast cancer patients provided tissue from their axillary draining lymph nodes. Using its own MiXCR run on the multiplex PCR reads, TCRdb lists one record per CDR3 protein. The sample lists more than 100,000 distinct CDR3 sequences; approximately 20% were seen once. Germline lookup yields CDR1 LNHNV and CDR2 YYDKDF (reference sequence). This CDR3 has 16 amino acids. The chain has TRBV15 and TRBJ1-4; D uncertain. The receptor comes from a female donor with breast cancer. Some clones in this sample may be carry-over from other donors' samples. What was sequenced was axillary lymph node tissue. The CDR3 reads CATSRGSLGLDEELFF. For the CDR3, the DNA is TGTGCCACCAGCAGAGGGTCCTTAGGCCTGGATGAAGAACTGTTTTTT.